This T cell receptor beta chain originates from a study of blood T cell repertoires in COVID-19. Study information: Some COVID-19 samples were acute and others convalescent; all came from the United States, Italy and Spain. PBMCs, B-cell-depleted T cells, or T cells provided the cDNA or gDNA that made up the material.

Original processing notes: Reference gene primer amplification gave nucleated cell count estimates. This table comes from immunoSEQ multiplex PCR, and its TCRdb copy is limited to in-frame clones, with some not included. That table supplies the V and J calls and clone size; D and trimming were determined from the DNA. The sample has under 450,000 clones; 70% to 90% are singletons. Seattle patient enrollment occurred during active infection, with longitudinal follow-up thereafter. As to this clone: This sample includes further DNA sequences coding for the same CDR3.

Germline V gene data show CDR1 as SGHRS and CDR2 as YFSETQ. Trimming removed 1 base at V and 1 base at J, with 5 bases between. CDR3 length equals 13 residues. This clonotype was obtained from a woman between 55 and 75 years old with COVID-19, enrolled during active disease. The sequencing sample was made of peripheral blood. The J gene is TRBJ1-1, the V gene TRBV5-1; no clear D. Here the CDR3 reads CASSLNQNTEAFF. CDR3 DNA: TGCGCCAGCAGCTTGAATCAGAACACTGAAGCTTTCTTT.